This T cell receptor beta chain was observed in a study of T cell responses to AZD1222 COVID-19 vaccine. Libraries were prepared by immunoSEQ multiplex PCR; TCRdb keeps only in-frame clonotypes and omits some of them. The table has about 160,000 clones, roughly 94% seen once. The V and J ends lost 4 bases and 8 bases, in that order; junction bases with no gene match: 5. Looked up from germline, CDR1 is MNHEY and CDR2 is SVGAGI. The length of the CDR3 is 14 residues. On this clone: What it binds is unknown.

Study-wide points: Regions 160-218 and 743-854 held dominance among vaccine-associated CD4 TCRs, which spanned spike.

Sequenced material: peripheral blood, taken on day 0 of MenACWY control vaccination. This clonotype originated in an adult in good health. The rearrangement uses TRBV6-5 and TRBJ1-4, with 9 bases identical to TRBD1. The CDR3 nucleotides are TGTGCCAGCAGTTTCACAGGGGGCCGGGAAAAACTGTTTTTT. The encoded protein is CASSFTGGREKLFF.